This T cell receptor beta chain was observed in a study of chemoradiotherapy in HPV16-positive cancers. The study's findings and limits: Non-HPV-specific T cells did not expand in tumors during treatment, whereas candidate HPV-specific clones and E7-related motifs did. Only a couple of HPV16-positive patients supplied the functional HPV-specificity definition.

Samples were taken several times over chemoradiotherapy. Germline V gene sequence: CDR1 LGHNA, CDR2 YSLEER. V lost 1 base to trimming and J lost 0 bases; unmatched junction nucleotides: 1. The CDR3 extends over 15 amino acids. Comments on this clone: The target antigen is unknown.

TCRdb's copy holds only in-frame clones and misses some; the assay was immunoSEQ multiplex PCR. Among more than 10,000 clones, more than 75% were seen once, and the ten largest hold 2% to 3%. The material sequenced was blood, taken from a patient who underwent chemoradiotherapy. This TCR came from a human donor with HPV-associated anogenital cancer. The V call is TRBV4-3, the J call TRBJ2-3; 7 nucleotides match TRBD1. Here the CDR3 DNA reads TGCGCCAGCAGCCAAGGACAGGGTAGCACAGATACGCAGTATTTT. Protein product: CASSQGQGSTDTQYF.